The rows below give T cell receptor beta chains drawn from one sample of a study of cytotoxic CD8 clonotypes in ibrutinib-treated CLL. Generated by immunoSEQ multiplex PCR, the TCRdb table keeps only in-frame clones and is missing some. The sample includes hundreds of thousands of clones, less than 75% of them seen just once. The sequenced sample was PBMCs, obtained after 24 months of ibrutinib treatment. These receptors all stem from a human donor with chronic lymphocytic leukemia. CDR3s leave out the opening cysteine and the closing phenylalanine or tryptophan. The order of the fields is J gene, V gene, CDR3 protein.

J gene: TRBJ1-5
V gene: TRBV11-3
CDR3 protein: ASSTGLKNQPQH

J gene: TRBJ2-7
V gene: TRBV25-1
CDR3 protein: ASSELGDGETYEQY

J gene: TRBJ2-1
V gene: TRBV19
CDR3 protein: ASKIRTLDNEQF

J gene: TRBJ2-7
V gene: TRBV28
CDR3 protein: ASSQLGGLYEQY

J gene: TRBJ1-5
V gene: TRBV6-5
CDR3 protein: ASSYSRGGNQPQH

J gene: TRBJ2-7
V gene: TRBV13
CDR3 protein: ASSTSRLAGNYEQY

J gene: TRBJ2-5
V gene: TRBV9
CDR3 protein: ASSPPLAGAETQY

J gene: TRBJ2-3
V gene: TRBV13
CDR3 protein: ASSESGTAADTQY

J gene: TRBJ1-2
V gene: TRBV18
CDR3 protein: ASSPQPAEYYGYT

J gene: TRBJ2-1
V gene: TRBV7-6
CDR3 protein: ASSSYGSGNNEQF

J gene: TRBJ2-7
V gene: TRBV9
CDR3 protein: ASSQGQGVNEQY

J gene: TRBJ2-3
V gene: TRBV28
CDR3 protein: ASRAQGARDTQY

J gene: TRBJ2-7
V gene: TRBV9
CDR3 protein: ASSGDSTTYEQY

J gene: TRBJ2-5
V gene: TRBV21-1
CDR3 protein: ASSRDNFQETQY

J gene: TRBJ2-3
V gene: TRBV9
CDR3 protein: ASSVSGGRTTDTQY

J gene: TRBJ2-5
V gene: TRBV15
CDR3 protein: ATSWLAGGTWETQY

J gene: TRBJ1-5
V gene: TRBV2
CDR3 protein: ASSEAPTDSNQPQH

J gene: TRBJ2-3
V gene: TRBV7-8
CDR3 protein: ASSRYSEWTDTQY

J gene: TRBJ1-2
V gene: TRBV13
CDR3 protein: ASSAGIPNYGYT

J gene: TRBJ2-3
V gene: TRBV29-1
CDR3 protein: SVEGGTGDTQY

J gene: TRBJ2-7
V gene: TRBV27
CDR3 protein: ASSALLAGGPFPYEQY

J gene: TRBJ2-1
V gene: TRBV18
CDR3 protein: ASSPPWEGRNEQF

J gene: TRBJ1-1
V gene: TRBV5-1
CDR3 protein: ASSLGGTPNTEAF

J gene: TRBJ2-7
V gene: TRBV27
CDR3 protein: ASSSSRDNRQY

J gene: TRBJ2-7
V gene: TRBV9
CDR3 protein: ASSVGGQPGPFSEQY

J gene: TRBJ2-7
V gene: TRBV27
CDR3 protein: ASSLGGLTWEEQY

J gene: TRBJ2-3
V gene: TRBV18
CDR3 protein: ASSPGGLRTDTQY

J gene: TRBJ1-2
V gene: TRBV5-5
CDR3 protein: ASSLGGANYGYT

J gene: TRBJ2-1
V gene: TRBV19
CDR3 protein: ASSSQPVGEQF

J gene: TRBJ2-7
V gene: TRBV30
CDR3 protein: AWSVSEYEQY

J gene: TRBJ1-4
V gene: TRBV7-9
CDR3 protein: ASSLGFQGYEKLF

J gene: TRBJ2-1
V gene: TRBV25-1
CDR3 protein: ASSDPRQGGIDNEQF

J gene: TRBJ2-7
V gene: TRBV7-2
CDR3 protein: ACRSQGHYEQY

J gene: TRBJ1-1
V gene: TRBV14
CDR3 protein: ASSQATGEAF

J gene: TRBJ1-4
V gene: TRBV18
CDR3 protein: ASSPQGTTNEKLF

J gene: TRBJ2-7
V gene: TRBV6-6
CDR3 protein: ASSYRDPTGYEQY

J gene: TRBJ2-5
V gene: TRBV6-5
CDR3 protein: ASSYSGLQQETQY

J gene: TRBJ2-6
V gene: TRBV5-1
CDR3 protein: ASRLGQGAGGANVLT

J gene: TRBJ1-5
V gene: TRBV2
CDR3 protein: ASSIQHSNQPQH

J gene: TRBJ2-7
V gene: TRBV19
CDR3 protein: ATGPTGTYEQY

J gene: TRBJ1-1
V gene: TRBV11-2
CDR3 protein: ASSSTGLATEAF

J gene: TRBJ2-7
V gene: TRBV7-2
CDR3 protein: ASSLESGGPYEQY

J gene: TRBJ2-3
V gene: TRBV29-1
CDR3 protein: SALLDRMIPDTQY

J gene: TRBJ2-1
V gene: TRBV5-1
CDR3 protein: ASSPQGNTYNEQF

J gene: TRBJ2-7
V gene: TRBV6-5
CDR3 protein: ASSFAYEQY

J gene: TRBJ2-2
V gene: TRBV29-1
CDR3 protein: SVGSTGELF

J gene: TRBJ2-1
V gene: TRBV11-3
CDR3 protein: ASSLDTGSSNSYNEQF

J gene: TRBJ2-3
V gene: TRBV5-1
CDR3 protein: ASSWPLAGGSTDTQY

J gene: TRBJ2-7
V gene: TRBV14
CDR3 protein: ASSQASSSSYEQY

J gene: TRBJ2-7
V gene: TRBV9
CDR3 protein: ASSVGTGQDYEQY

J gene: TRBJ2-5
V gene: TRBV9
CDR3 protein: ASSLKDRGFQETQY

J gene: TRBJ2-7
V gene: TRBV6-5
CDR3 protein: ASSYSNRERAYEQY

J gene: TRBJ1-2
V gene: TRBV4-3
CDR3 protein: ASSQDWGQGYT